This T cell receptor (beta chain) was profiled in a study of blood T cell repertoires in COVID-19. Study at large: T cells, B-cell-depleted T cells, or PBMCs provided the cDNA or gDNA that served as material.

Trimming cost V 6 bases and J 8 bases; bases outside gene matches: 6. CDR3 length equals 14 residues. The germline gives CDR1 LGHNT, CDR2 FRNRAP. Sequenced by immunoSEQ multiplex PCR; TCRdb stores in-frame clones only, minus some. Of around 130,000 clones listed, 85% to 90% were seen once; the top ten hold around 4.5%. The chain is built from TRBV12-5 and TRBJ1-4; 10 positions agree with TRBD1. Sequencing was carried out using peripheral blood. The sequence was collected from a human donor in a cohort sampled during active COVID-19. The DNA for the CDR3 is TGTGCTAGTGGCCGGGACAGGGGACGGGAAAAACTGTTTTTT. It is translated as CASGRDRGREKLFF.